The source of this T cell receptor (beta chain) is a study of blood T cell repertoires in COVID-19. Across the study: Donors in the United States, Italy and Spain gave samples during acute or convalescent COVID-19. PBMCs, B-cell-depleted T cells, or T cells were the source of the cDNA or gDNA that made up the material.

Trimming took 2 bases from V and 8 from J, leaving 10 bases between them. The CDR3 contains 13 residues. CDR1 is KGHSH, CDR2 LQKENI, per germline. Authors' processing steps: Estimates of nucleated cell counts were drawn from the amplification of reference gene primers. Libraries were prepared by immunoSEQ multiplex PCR; TCRdb keeps only in-frame clonotypes and omits some of them. That table supplies the V and J calls and clone size; D and trimming were determined from the DNA. The sample contains roughly 100,000 clones, 81% of which appear only once. The Seattle patients, enrolled during active infection, were followed longitudinally.

The sequencing sample was made of peripheral blood. This rearrangement joins TRBV18 to TRBJ2-4; D might be TRBD1 (6 bases). The sequence derives from an elderly man with COVID-19, enrolled during active disease. CDR3 sequence: CASSPSQGDIQYF. The CDR3 nucleotides read TGTGCCAGCTCACCATCACAGGGAGACATTCAGTACTTC.